This T cell receptor (beta chain) was captured by sequencing in a study of radiotherapy plus CTLA-4 blockade in lung cancer. The wider study: Across the patients, objective responses occurred in more than 15%, and disease control in just over 30%. General study points: Radiotherapy plus ipilimumab was followed by expansion in blood of tumor-derived TCR clones.

Germline CDR1 reads MNHEY; CDR2 reads SMNVEV (reference sequence). The CDR3 contains 15 residues. V was clipped by 10 bases and J by 2 bases, with 18 bases between them. Comments on this clone: Its antigen is unidentified.

Sequenced by immunoSEQ multiplex PCR; TCRdb stores in-frame clones only, minus some. The profile shows around 91,000 clones, about 91% of them singletons. This clonotype was sampled from a human donor with non-small cell lung cancer that progressed on radiotherapy plus ipilimumab. The gene calls are TRBV27 and TRBJ2-1; D is possibly TRBD2 (7 bases). This material consisted of peripheral blood, taken from a patient treated with radiotherapy plus ipilimumab. CDR3 sequence reads: CATSGGGSTYNEQFF. DNA for the CDR3: TGTGCCACCTCGGGGGGCGGGAGTACCTACAATGAGCAGTTCTTC.